These 29 T cell receptor beta chains came from one sample sequenced in a study of T cell changes during pregnancy in multiple sclerosis. Profiled with immunoSEQ multiplex PCR; TCRdb holds only in-frame clones, not every one. The sample shows fewer than 20,000 clones, 95% to 97% of them seen only once. This specimen was peripheral blood, taken in the third trimester of pregnancy. The receptors derive from a female donor with multiple sclerosis, enrolled in a pregnancy study.

The chain uses TRBV19 and TRBJ1-6; D gene uncertain. Trimming took off 7 bases at V and 8 bases at J, with 12 bases between the two ends. This CDR3 comprises 13 residues. CDR1 LNHDA and CDR2 SQIVND come from the germline V gene (reference sequence). The CDR3 sequence: CASTSFGDSPLHF. For the CDR3, the DNA is TGTGCCAGTACCTCTTTTGGAGATTCACCCCTCCACTTT.

The chain has TRBV25-1 and TRBJ1-6; D perhaps matches TRBD1 (6 bases). CDR1 and CDR2 (germline): MGHDK, SYGVNS. CDR3 length: 16 residues. Between the trimmed V and J ends, which lost 3 bases and 5 bases, there was a span of 14 bases. The CDR3 DNA reads as TGTGCCAGCAGTGAGACTGGCAGGGGCGATAATTCACCCCTCCACTTT. It translates to CASSETGRGDNSPLHF.

The chain recombines TRBV28 with TRBJ1-1; perhaps TRBD1 as D (5 bases). This CDR3 comprises 12 residues. The germline V gene encodes CDR1 MDHEN and CDR2 SYDVKM. Trimming took 8 bases from V and 5 from J, leaving 12 bases between them. CDR3 amino acids: CASARVWTEAFF. DNA for the CDR3: TGTGCCAGCGCCAGGGTATGGACTGAAGCTTTCTTT.

The chain uses TRBV10-3 and TRBJ2-3, with D possibly being TRBD1 (6 bases). The CDR3 is 12 amino acids. Germline assignment: CDR1 ENHRY and CDR2 SYGVKD. The V and J ends lost 6 bases and 3 bases respectively, with 7 bases between them. The CDR3 sequence is CAIRGTTDTQYF. The CDR3 DNA follows: TGTGCCATCAGAGGGACAACAGATACGCAGTATTTT.

The rearrangement uses TRBV5-1 and TRBJ2-6; D gene ambiguous. V was pared by 0 bases and J by 2 bases, with 9 bases between. Germline values: CDR1 SGHRS, CDR2 YFSETQ. The CDR3 consists of 16 residues. CDR3 amino acids: CASSLGLLPGANVLTF. The CDR3 region has the DNA TGCGCCAGCAGCTTGGGGCTGCTGCCTGGGGCCAACGTCCTGACTTTC.

The V gene is TRBV6-5, the J gene TRBJ1-2; D is unresolved. The V gene's germline CDR1 is MNHEY and CDR2 SVGAGI. This CDR3 has 16 residues. Trimming stripped 4 bases from V and 5 bases from J, with 20 bases between. CDR3 coding DNA: TGTGCCAGCAGTTTTGGTCGGTCGCCCCGAGGGTATGGCTACACCTTC. Protein: CASSFGRSPRGYGYTF.

This chain connects TRBV4-3 to TRBJ1-6, with D uncertain. V lost 1 base, J lost 0 bases, and 7 bases lay in between. This CDR3 contains 16 residues. CDR1 and CDR2 (germline): LGHNA, YSLEER. The CDR3: CASSQVLSSYNSPLHF. For the CDR3, the DNA is TGCGCCAGCAGCCAAGTCTTGAGCTCCTATAATTCACCCCTCCACTTT.

The chain uses TRBV27 and TRBJ2-3; TRBD1 agrees at 7 bases. The CDR3 covers 20 residues. Unmatched junction bases numbered 25, after V lost 5 bases and J lost 5 bases. CDR1 and CDR2 from the germline V gene are MNHEY and SMNVEV (reference sequence). As DNA, the CDR3 is TGTGCCAGCAGTGAACTTCCAGGGGACAGTGGGATGATGCTGGTAGATACGCAGTATTTT. This sequence encodes CASSELPGDSGMMLVDTQYF.

The chain has TRBV18 and TRBJ1-1; the D is unclear. The ends were cut back, 3 bases at V and 0 bases at J, with 8 bases in the middle. The CDR3 consists of 14 residues. In germline, CDR1 is KGHSH, CDR2 LQKENI. CDR3 in amino acids: CASSPTTVNTEAFF. CDR3 nucleotides: TGTGCCAGCTCACCGACCACAGTGAACACTGAAGCTTTCTTT.

The chain has TRBV21-1 and TRBJ2-3; whether TRBD2, the table's D call, matches the DNA was not checked. TRBV21-1 is recorded as a pseudogene. This CDR3 comprises 14 residues. CDR3 nucleotides: TGTGCCAGCAGCAAAGTGGCTAGTACTGATACGCAGTATTTT. This encodes CASSKVASTDTQYF.

The V gene is TRBV13, the J gene TRBJ2-3; possible D gene TRBD2, 5 bases. The germline gives CDR1 PRHDT, CDR2 FYEKMQ (reference sequence). The CDR3 consists of 15 residues. V was pared by 5 bases and J by 1 base, with 13 bases between. Here the CDR3 reads CASSHNVRGTDTQYF. CDR3 DNA sequence: TGTGCCAGCAGCCACAATGTGCGGGGCACAGATACGCAGTATTTT.

V usage is TRBV19 and J usage is TRBJ2-1, with 10 bases fitting TRBD2. V was pared by 7 bases and J by 8 bases, with 5 bases of the junction left unmatched. The CDR3 sequence is 13 residues long. The V gene's germline CDR1 is LNHDA and CDR2 SQIVND (reference sequence). Here the CDR3 reads CASMSGGAYEQFF. CDR3 nucleotide sequence: TGTGCCAGTATGAGCGGGGGGGCGTATGAGCAGTTCTTC.

CDR3 residues: CASSLAAPKGGSGANVLTF. CDR3 DNA sequence: TGCGCCAGCAGTCTAGCCGCACCTAAAGGGGGCTCTGGGGCCAACGTCCTGACTTTC. The chain couples TRBV23-1 to TRBJ2-6; possible D gene TRBD1, 6 bases. TRBV23-1 qualifies as an ORF whose function is uncertain. The CDR3 runs to 19 residues. V lost 4 bases, J lost 0 bases, and 19 bases lay in between.

This chain uses TRBV18 with TRBJ2-1; no firm D call. Germline V gene sequence: CDR1 KGHSH, CDR2 LQKENI. V dropped 1 base and J dropped 0 bases, with 7 bases sitting between them. This CDR3 has 15 amino acids. CDR3 DNA: TGTGCCAGCTCACCACTTAAGAGCTCCTACAATGAGCAGTTCTTC. It yields the protein CASSPLKSSYNEQFF. The full variable domain, completed using reference TRBV18 and TRBJ2-1, is NAGVMQNPRHLVRRRGQEARLRCSPMKGHSHVYWYRQLPEEGLKFMVYLQKENIIDESGMPKERFSAEFPKEGPSILRIQQVVRGDSAAYFCASSPLKSSYNEQFFGPGTRLTVL.

The chain couples TRBV18 to TRBJ1-1; D is unclear. Germline-derived CDR1 and CDR2 are KGHSH and LQKENI. The CDR3 spans 15 residues. Trimming removed 3 bases at V and 1 base at J, with 12 bases between. The CDR3 DNA is TGTGCCAGCTCACCCCCCACCGGGAAGAACACTGAAGCTTTCTTT. Translated, it gives CASSPPTGKNTEAFF.

The chain carries TRBV10-3 and TRBJ2-1; D not certain. The CDR3 is 13 residues long. With 2 bases removed from V and 10 bases from J, the gap between germline ends came to 12 bases. Germline V gene lookup returns CDR1 ENHRY and CDR2 SYGVKD. This CDR3 is CAISEGQDDEQFF. As DNA, the CDR3 is TGTGCCATCAGTGAGGGGCAGGATGACGAGCAGTTCTTC.

The chain couples TRBV2 to TRBJ2-1; 7 bases are shared with TRBD2. V was clipped by 4 bases and J by 2 bases; unmatched bases: 8. CDR3 length: 16 residues. From germline, CDR1 is SNHLY and CDR2 FYNNEI. The CDR3 here is CASSGGGVGPYNEQFF. The CDR3 region has the DNA TGTGCCAGCAGTGGTGGGGGGGTAGGGCCCTACAATGAGCAGTTCTTC.

The chain recombines TRBV28 with TRBJ2-3; 7 bases fit TRBD1. The length of the CDR3 is 15 residues. Trimming cost V 3 bases and J 1 base; bases outside gene matches: 4. Germline V gives CDR1 MDHEN, CDR2 SYDVKM. CDR3 region: CASSLVGQGTDTQYF. The CDR3 coding sequence is TGTGCCAGCAGTTTGGTAGGACAGGGCACAGATACGCAGTATTTT.

The chain employs TRBV7-3 and TRBJ2-1; 9 nucleotides agree with TRBD2. The J segment lost 6 bases and the V segment lost 1 base, leaving 4 bases of the junction unmatched. CDR1 SGHTA and CDR2 FQGTGA come from the germline V gene. The CDR3 contains 15 residues. CDR3 sequence (DNA): TGTGCCAGCAGCTTAATCGCGGGGGGGACCAATGAGCAGTTCTTC. This translates into CASSLIAGGTNEQFF. The whole variable domain, remainder taken from reference TRBV7-3 and TRBJ2-1, is GAGVSQTPSNKVTEKGKYVELRCDPISGHTALYWYRQSLGQGPEFLIYFQGTGAADDSGLPNDRFFAVRPEGSVSTLKIQRTERGDSAVYLCASSLIAGGTNEQFFGPGTRLTVL.

The chain links TRBV4-3 to TRBJ2-7; D perhaps matches TRBD2 (5 bases). CDR3 length equals 14 residues. Germline CDR1 reads LGHNA; CDR2 reads YSLEER. Trimming cost V 4 bases and J 4 bases, with 14 bases left between them. CDR3 sequence reads: CASSPFGGPYEQYF. CDR3 DNA sequence: TGCGCCAGCAGCCCTTTTGGAGGCCCATACGAGCAGTACTTC.

This rearrangement joins TRBV27 to TRBJ1-1; 7 nucleotides align to TRBD1. The germline V gene has CDR1 MNHEY and CDR2 SMNVEV (reference sequence). V was clipped by 6 bases and J by 3 bases; unmatched bases: 4. The CDR3 runs 13 residues. CDR3 DNA sequence: TGTGCCAGCAGGACAGGGCTATACACTGAAGCTTTCTTT. Amino acid sequence: CASRTGLYTEAFF.

The chain couples TRBV4-1 to TRBJ1-1; 8 nucleotides match TRBD1. V dropped 3 bases and J dropped 3; count of bases not matched to a gene: 12. The germline V gene encodes CDR1 MGHRA and CDR2 YSYEKL. This CDR3 region has 17 residues. CDR3 region: CASSQPTGGPHHTEAFF. The CDR3 DNA sequence: TGCGCCAGCAGCCAGCCTACAGGGGGTCCTCACCACACTGAAGCTTTCTTT.

The CDR3 protein is CASSLSSGGIGPNYGYTF. DNA of the CDR3: TGTGCCAGCAGTTTATCTAGTGGAGGGATAGGACCTAACTATGGCTACACCTTC. The chain couples TRBV27 to TRBJ1-2; D is unresolved. CDR1 is MNHEY, CDR2 SMNVEV, per germline (reference sequence). This CDR3 has 18 residues. Trimming pared 0 bases from V and 0 bases from J, leaving 17 bases between.

The rearrangement uses TRBV5-5 and TRBJ2-2; 7 bases line up with TRBD1. This CDR3 region has 18 residues. The V and J ends lost 2 bases and 6 bases, in that order; junction bases with no gene match: 16. CDR1 is SGHKS, CDR2 YYEKEE, per germline (reference sequence). As DNA, the CDR3 is TGTGCCAGCAGCTTTTATCCCCTGGCGAGGGGGCTGGCCGGGGAGCTGTTTTTT. It translates to CASSFYPLARGLAGELFF.

Here the CDR3 reads CATSRDRGRGPQHF. The CDR3, as DNA: TGTGCCACCAGCAGAGACAGGGGCCGGGGGCCCCAGCATTTT. This chain links TRBV15 with TRBJ1-5; D might be TRBD1 (6 bases). V lost 0 bases, J lost 9 bases, and 12 bases lay in between. This CDR3 region has 14 residues. Germline V gene data show CDR1 as LNHNV and CDR2 as YYDKDF (reference sequence). Combining the CDR3 with reference TRBV15 and TRBJ1-5 gives the whole variable domain DAMVIQNPRYQVTQFGKPVTLSCSQTLNHNVMYWYQQKSSQAPKLLFHYYDKDFNNEADTPDNFQSRRPNTSFCFLDIRSPGLGDTAMYLCATSRDRGRGPQHFGDGTRLSIL.

J is TRBJ1-1 and V is TRBV5-4; 10 nucleotides match TRBD1. CDR3 length equals 16 residues. CDR1 SGHNT and CDR2 YYREEE come from the germline V gene (reference sequence). J gave up 3 bases and V 0 bases, and 5 bases lay outside the gene matches. CDR3 nucleotides: TGTGCCAGCAGCTTGGGAGGGGACAGGGGACACACTGAAGCTTTCTTT. Residues: CASSLGGDRGHTEAFF. Variable domain in full (rest from reference TRBV5-4 and TRBJ1-1): ETGVTQSPTHLIKTRGQQVTLRCSSQSGHNTVSWYQQALGQGPQFIFQYYREEENGRGNFPPRFSGLQFPNYSSELNVNALELDDSALYLCASSLGGDRGHTEAFFGQGTRLTVV.

The gene calls are TRBV30 and TRBJ2-5, with D hard to call. The V and J ends lost 4 bases and 0 bases respectively, with 6 bases between them. CDR3 length equals 12 residues. Germline-derived CDR1 and CDR2 are GTSNPN and SVGIG (reference sequence). The CDR3 loop reads CAWTRHQETQYF. Written as DNA, the CDR3 is TGTGCCTGGACCAGGCACCAAGAGACCCAGTACTTC.

The chain carries TRBV19 and TRBJ1-6; 9 bases line up with TRBD1. Germline V gene data show CDR1 as LNHDA and CDR2 as SQIVND (reference sequence). Germline trimming cut 5 bases from V and 7 bases from J; bases unmatched to any gene: 6. The CDR3 is 15 residues long. The CDR3 reads CASSQNRGRNSPLHF. DNA for the CDR3: TGTGCCAGTAGTCAAAACAGGGGGCGGAATTCACCCCTCCACTTT.

The chain links TRBV4-2 to TRBJ2-7; 10 bases are shared with TRBD2. The trim removed 0 bases at V and 5 bases at J, leaving 7 bases unmatched. The V gene's germline CDR1 is LGHNA and CDR2 YNFKEQ. The CDR3 runs to 16 residues. In DNA form, the CDR3 reads TGTGCCAGCAGCCAAGATTTGGCTAGCGGGAGCGACGAGCAGTACTTC. This sequence encodes CASSQDLASGSDEQYF.